This T cell receptor (beta chain) was recorded in a study of T cells after yellow fever vaccination. The CDR3 contains 13 residues. V was trimmed by 1 base and J by 9 bases, leaving 15 bases between them. Germline CDR1 reads DFQATT; CDR2 reads SNEGSKA (reference sequence). In TCRdb, the 5' RACE reads were re-called with MiXCR into one record per CDR3 protein. The table lists roughly 310,000 distinct CDR3 sequences, 8% to 10% of them singletons. This clonotype appeared a single time. The V gene is TRBV20-1, the J gene TRBJ2-5; possibly TRBD2 for D (7 bases). The sample consisted of PBMCs, taken on the day of the first yellow fever vaccination. This clonotype was obtained from a man aged 18-30 years who received the YFV17D yellow fever vaccine. DNA of the CDR3: TGCAGTGCTAGAGTCCGGGGGGCCCGCCCCCAGTACTTC. Translating it yields CSARVRGARPQYF.